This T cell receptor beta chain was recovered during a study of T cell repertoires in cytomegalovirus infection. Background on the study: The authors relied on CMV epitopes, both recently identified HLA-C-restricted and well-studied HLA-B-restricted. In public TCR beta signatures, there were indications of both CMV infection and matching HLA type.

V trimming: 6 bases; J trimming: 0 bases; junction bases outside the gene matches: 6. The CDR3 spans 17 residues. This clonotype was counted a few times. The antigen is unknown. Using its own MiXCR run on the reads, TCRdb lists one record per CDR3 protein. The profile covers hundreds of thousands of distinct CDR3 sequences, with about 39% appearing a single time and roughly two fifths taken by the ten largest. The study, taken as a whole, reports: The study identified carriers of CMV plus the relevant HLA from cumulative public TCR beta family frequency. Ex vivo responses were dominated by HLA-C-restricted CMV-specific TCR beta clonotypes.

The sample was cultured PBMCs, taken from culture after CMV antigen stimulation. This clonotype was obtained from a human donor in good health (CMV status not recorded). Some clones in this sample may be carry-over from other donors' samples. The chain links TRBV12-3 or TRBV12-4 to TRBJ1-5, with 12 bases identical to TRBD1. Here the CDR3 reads CASSPGTGGNSNQPQHF. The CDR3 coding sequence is TGTGCCAGCAGCCCGGGGACAGGGGGCAATAGCAATCAGCCCCAGCATTTT.